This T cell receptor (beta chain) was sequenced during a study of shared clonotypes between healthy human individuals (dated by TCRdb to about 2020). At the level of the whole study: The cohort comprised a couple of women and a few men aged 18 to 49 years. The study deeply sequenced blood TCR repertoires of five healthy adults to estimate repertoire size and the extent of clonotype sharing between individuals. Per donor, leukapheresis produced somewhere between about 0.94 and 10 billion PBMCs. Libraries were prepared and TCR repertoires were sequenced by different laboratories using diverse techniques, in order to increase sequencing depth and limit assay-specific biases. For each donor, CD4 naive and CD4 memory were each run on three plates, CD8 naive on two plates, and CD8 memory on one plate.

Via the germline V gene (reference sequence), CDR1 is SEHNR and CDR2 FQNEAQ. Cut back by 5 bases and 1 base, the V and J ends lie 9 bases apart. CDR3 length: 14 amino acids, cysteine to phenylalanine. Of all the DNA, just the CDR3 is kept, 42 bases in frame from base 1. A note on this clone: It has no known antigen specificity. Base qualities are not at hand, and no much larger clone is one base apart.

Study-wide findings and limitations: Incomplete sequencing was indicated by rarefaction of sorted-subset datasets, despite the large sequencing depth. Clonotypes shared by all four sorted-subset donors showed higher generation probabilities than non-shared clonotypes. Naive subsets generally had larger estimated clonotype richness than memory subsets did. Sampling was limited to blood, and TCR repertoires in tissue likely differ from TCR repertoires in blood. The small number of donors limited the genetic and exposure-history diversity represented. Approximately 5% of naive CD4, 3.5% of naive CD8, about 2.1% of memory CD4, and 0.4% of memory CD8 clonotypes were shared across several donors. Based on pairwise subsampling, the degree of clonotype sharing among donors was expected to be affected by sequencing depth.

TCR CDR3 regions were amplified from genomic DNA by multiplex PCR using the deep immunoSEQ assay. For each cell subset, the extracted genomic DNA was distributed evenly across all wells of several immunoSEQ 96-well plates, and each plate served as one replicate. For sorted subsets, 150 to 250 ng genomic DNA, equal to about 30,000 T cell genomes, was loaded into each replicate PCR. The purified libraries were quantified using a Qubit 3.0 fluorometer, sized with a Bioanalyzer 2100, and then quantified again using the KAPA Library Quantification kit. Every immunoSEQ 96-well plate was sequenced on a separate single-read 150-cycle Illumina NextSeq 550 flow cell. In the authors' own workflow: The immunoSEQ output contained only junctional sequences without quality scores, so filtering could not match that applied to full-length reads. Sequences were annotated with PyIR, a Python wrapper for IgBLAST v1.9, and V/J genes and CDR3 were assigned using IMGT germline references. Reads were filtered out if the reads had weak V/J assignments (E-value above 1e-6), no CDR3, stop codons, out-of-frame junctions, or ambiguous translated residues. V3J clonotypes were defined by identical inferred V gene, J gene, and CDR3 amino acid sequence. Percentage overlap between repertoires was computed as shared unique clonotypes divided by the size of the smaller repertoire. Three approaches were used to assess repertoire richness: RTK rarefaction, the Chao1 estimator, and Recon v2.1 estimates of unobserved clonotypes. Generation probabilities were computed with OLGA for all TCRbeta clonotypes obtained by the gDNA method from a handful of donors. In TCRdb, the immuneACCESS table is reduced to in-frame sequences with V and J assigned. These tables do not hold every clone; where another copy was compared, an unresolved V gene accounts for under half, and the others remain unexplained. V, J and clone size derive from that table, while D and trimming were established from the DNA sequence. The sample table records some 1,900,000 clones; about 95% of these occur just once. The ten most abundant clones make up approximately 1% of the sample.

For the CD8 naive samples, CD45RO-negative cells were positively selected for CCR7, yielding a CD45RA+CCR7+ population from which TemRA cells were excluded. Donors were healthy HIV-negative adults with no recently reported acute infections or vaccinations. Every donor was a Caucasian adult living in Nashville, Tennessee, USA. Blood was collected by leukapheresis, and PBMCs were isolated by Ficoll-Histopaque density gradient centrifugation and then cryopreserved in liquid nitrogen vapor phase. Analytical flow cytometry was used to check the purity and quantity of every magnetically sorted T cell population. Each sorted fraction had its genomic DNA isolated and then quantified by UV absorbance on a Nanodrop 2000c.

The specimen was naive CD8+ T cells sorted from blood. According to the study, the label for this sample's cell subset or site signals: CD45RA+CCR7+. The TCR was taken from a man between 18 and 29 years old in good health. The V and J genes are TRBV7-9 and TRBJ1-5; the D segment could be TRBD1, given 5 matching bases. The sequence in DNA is TGTGCCAGCAGCCTCCGGGACAGCAATCAGCCCCAGCATTTT. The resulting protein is CASSLRDSNQPQHF.